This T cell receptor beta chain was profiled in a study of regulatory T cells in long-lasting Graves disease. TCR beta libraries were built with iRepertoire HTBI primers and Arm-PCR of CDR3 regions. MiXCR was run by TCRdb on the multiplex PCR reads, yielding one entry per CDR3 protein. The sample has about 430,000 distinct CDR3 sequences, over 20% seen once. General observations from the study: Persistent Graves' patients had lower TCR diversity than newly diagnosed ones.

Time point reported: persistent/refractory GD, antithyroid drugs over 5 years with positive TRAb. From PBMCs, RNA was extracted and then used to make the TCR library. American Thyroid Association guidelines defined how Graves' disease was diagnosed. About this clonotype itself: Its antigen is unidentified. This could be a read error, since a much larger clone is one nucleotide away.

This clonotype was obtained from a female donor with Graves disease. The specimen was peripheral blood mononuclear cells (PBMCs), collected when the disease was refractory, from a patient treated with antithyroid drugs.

The CDR3 region is CTSSESVAGEQYF. The CDR3 DNA is TGCACCAGCAGTGAGTCAGTAGCTGGCGAGCAGTACTTC. The rearrangement uses TRBV10-2 and TRBJ2-7, with no clear D. Germline V gene data show CDR1 as WSHSY and CDR2 as SAAADI. There are 13 residues in the CDR3.